These 10 T cell receptor beta chains were sequenced from one sample in a study of blood T cells in healthy people across ages (dated by TCRdb to 2014 to 2015). To prepare the library, 5' RACE was applied. The listed sequencing device is Illumina HiSeq 2500. The second PCR ran for roughly 7 to 12 cycles and used a J-beta primer mix along with a sample-barcoded 5' primer. The raw public reads went through TCRdb reprocessing: fastp at Q25, MiXCR clone calling, in-frame beta chains kept. Under each unique CDR3 protein, matching rows form one entry showing the most common genes and DNA. Recorded for this sample are fewer than 800,000 distinct CDR3 sequences; 20% to 25% of them occurred a single time. The biggest ten clones account for roughly 3.6% of the sample. Sequenced: blood. Receptors originate from a man between 70 and 80 years old in good health.

This rearrangement joins TRBV3-1 to TRBJ2-6; 9 positions match TRBD2. V shed 3 bases and J 0 bases; nucleotides not matched to a gene: 9. The germline V gene has CDR1 LGHDT and CDR2 YNNKEL (reference sequence). The length of the CDR3 is 19 residues. The CDR3 sequence is CASSQLLSGRTSGANVLTF. The CDR3, as DNA: TGTGCCAGCAGCCAGCTCTTAAGCGGGAGGACCTCTGGGGCCAACGTCCTGACTTTC.

This clonotype came up many times. The chain couples TRBV24-1 to TRBJ2-5, with unresolved D. The length of the CDR3 is 16 residues. V lost 2 bases and J lost 1, with 13 bases in between. CDR1 and CDR2 from the germline V gene are KGHDR and SFDVKD. The CDR3 loop reads CATSDSLKGFQETQYF. CDR3 nucleotides: TGTGCCACCAGTGATTCGTTGAAAGGATTCCAAGAGACCCAGTACTTC.

This clonotype showed up just a few times. The chain uses TRBV6-1 and TRBJ2-5; 10 positions agree with TRBD1. Matching the DNA end better, TRBJ2-1 makes the J call doubtful. In germline, CDR1 is MNHNS, CDR2 SASEGT. The CDR3 extends over 17 amino acids. This chain's CDR3 is CASSDLLRQGAKNEQFF. In DNA, the CDR3 is TGTGCCAGCAGTGACCTTTTGAGACAGGGGGCAAAGAATGAGCAGTTCTTC.

This sequence joins TRBV20-1 and TRBJ1-1; D is possibly TRBD1 (5 bases). This CDR3 region has 14 residues. Germline V CDR1 and CDR2: DFQATT, SNEGSKA (reference sequence). V lost 2 bases and J 0 bases, leaving 10 bases between the germline ends. This CDR3 is CSARLGGLNTEAFF. CDR3 DNA sequence: TGCAGTGCTAGATTGGGGGGGTTGAACACTGAAGCTTTCTTT.

Notes on this clonotype: A read error may be the cause here, since a much bigger clone is one base away. The V and J genes are TRBV29-1 and TRBJ1-1; D is uncertain. The CDR3 runs to 11 residues. Trimming shortened V by 7 bases and J by 3 bases, and 9 bases separated the two germline ends. In germline, CDR1 is SQVTM, CDR2 ANQGSEA. CDR3 in amino acids: CSGDEDTEAFF. The DNA for the CDR3 is TGCAGCGGAGATGAAGACACTGAAGCTTTCTTT.

This clonotype was picked up a small number of times. The rearrangement links TRBV20-1 to TRBJ2-3; 13 nucleotides match TRBD2. Trimming removed 6 bases from V and 4 bases from J; junction bases left unmatched: 13. CDR3 length: 17 amino acids. CDR1 is DFQATT and CDR2 is SNEGSKA in the germline V gene (reference sequence). CDR3 nucleotides: TGCAGTGCGCTATCACTAGCGGGAGGGCCTGCCCCAGATACGCAGTATTTT. Translation gives CSALSLAGGPAPDTQYF.

This clonotype was seen more than once but under ten times. The rearrangement joins TRBV20-1 to TRBJ1-4; D unclear. CDR3 length: 14 residues. Trimming cost V 0 bases and J 1 base, with 6 bases left between them. Germline V gene data show CDR1 as DFQATT and CDR2 as SNEGSKA (reference sequence). The DNA for the CDR3 is TGCAGTGCTAGAGAACCCGAAACTAATGAAAAACTGTTTTTT. As protein: CSAREPETNEKLFF.

Only a few counts were recorded for this clonotype. The CDR3 is CASGALERGLDGYTF. The CDR3 DNA reads as TGTGCCAGCGGAGCCCTTGAGAGGGGCTTGGATGGCTACACCTTC. The J gene is TRBJ1-2, the V gene TRBV12-3 or TRBV12-4; weak D call: TRBD1 (5 bases). The CDR3 is made up of 15 amino acids. Deletions cut 8 bases from V and 6 bases from J, with 22 bases between.

The chain couples TRBV2 to TRBJ2-5; D gene ambiguous. The better agreement between TRBJ2-7 and the DNA end casts doubt on the J call. The CDR3 spans 13 residues. Germline CDR1 is SNHLY and CDR2 is FYNNEI. CDR3 sequence: CASSLRLAYEQYF. As DNA, the CDR3 is TGTGCCAGCAGTTTACGACTTGCCTACGAGCAGTACTTC.

V gene TRBV27 combines with J gene TRBJ2-3; 11 bases are a match to TRBD2. V was pared by 5 bases and J by 0 bases, with 4 bases of the junction left unmatched. The CDR3 contains 16 residues. Germline lookup yields CDR1 MNHEY and CDR2 SMNVEV (reference sequence). The CDR3: CASSDGTSGSTDTQYF. Written as DNA, the CDR3 is TGTGCCAGCAGTGACGGGACTAGCGGAAGCACAGATACGCAGTATTTT.